A selection of T cell receptor beta chains follows, all from one sample in a study of control samples from healthy donors and cancer patients. Libraries were prepared by immunoSEQ multiplex PCR; TCRdb keeps only in-frame clonotypes and omits some of them. Of around 140,000 clones detected, 93% appear once; the ten largest clones hold almost 6%. Sequencing was performed on blood. These receptor sequences come from a man aged 18-30 years in good health. CDR3s include the opening cysteine and the closing phenylalanine or tryptophan. A D gene is named only where the DNA matches it firmly. Clone size is stated in some rows and not others, as once, few, many or a class when expanded.

TRBV12-3/TRBV12-4,-,TRBD2,TRBJ2-1,CASSLGGRVQFF,TGTGCCAGCAGCCTCGGGGGGAGGGTACAGTTCTTC
TRBV3-1/TRBV3-2,-,TRBD2,TRBJ2-7,CASSQLATLAGGLSYEQYF,TGTGCCAGCAGCCAGCTCGCGACACTAGCGGGGGGGCTATCCTACGAGCAGTACTTC
TRBV5-1,-,TRBD1,TRBJ1-4,CASTTGGSVGNEKLFF,TGCGCCAGCACCACAGGGGGCTCGGTTGGTAATGAAAAACTGTTTTTT
TRBV2,-,-,TRBJ1-5,CASSAGTGTVQPQHF,TGTGCCAGCAGTGCGGGTACAGGGACGGTACAGCCCCAGCATTTT
TRBV12-3/TRBV12-4,-,-,TRBJ1-1,CASSRAGTEAFF,TGTGCCAGCAGCCGGGCGGGCACTGAAGCTTTCTTT
TRBV7-8,-,-,TRBJ2-5,CASSSGFAGEVETQYF,TGTGCCAGCAGCTCGGGGTTTGCAGGGGAAGTTGAGACCCAGTACTTC
TRBV24-1,-,-,TRBJ2-7,CATGTEQYF,TGTGCCACCGGAACCGAGCAGTACTTC
TRBV12-3/TRBV12-4,-,-,TRBJ1-5,CASSLGQPQHF,TGTGCCAGCAGTTTGGGGCAGCCCCAGCATTTT
TRBV6-2/TRBV6-3,-,TRBD2,TRBJ2-7,CASSPGLAGGIYEQYF,TGTGCCAGCAGTCCGGGACTAGCGGGAGGGATTTACGAGCAGTACTTC
TRBV7-9,-,TRBD1,TRBJ1-6,CASSLGTGGRSPLHF,TGTGCCAGCAGCTTAGGGACAGGGGGACGGTCACCCCTCCACTTT
TRBV5-4,-,TRBD2,TRBJ2-5,CASSYPSGVGETQYF,TGTGCCAGCAGCTACCCCAGCGGGGTCGGGGAGACCCAGTACTTC
TRBV6-1,once,TRBD2,TRBJ2-2,CASSDERLAGGLGELFF,TGTGCCAGCAGTGACGAGAGACTAGCGGGGGGTCTCGGGGAGCTGTTTTTT
TRBV9,-,-,TRBJ1-5,CASSAGGNQPQHF,TGTGCCAGCAGCGCAGGGGGCAATCAGCCCCAGCATTTT
TRBV30,-,-,TRBJ2-4,CAWSVGREGIQYF,TGTGCCTGGAGTGTGGGCAGGGAAGGCATTCAGTACTTC
TRBV9,-,TRBD2,TRBJ2-3,CASSKAGAEDTQYF,TGTGCCAGCTCTAAGGCGGGAGCGGAAGATACGCAGTATTTT
TRBV27,-,-,TRBJ2-7,CASSLNFGRVREQYF,TGTGCCAGCAGTTTAAATTTCGGCAGGGTTAGGGAGCAGTACTTC
TRBV19,few,-,TRBJ1-2,CASTPAIGRTNNYGYTF,TGTGCCAGTACTCCTGCAATTGGCAGAACAAATAACTATGGCTACACCTTC
TRBV6-2/TRBV6-3,-,-,TRBJ1-4,CASSAQGGSEKLFF,TGTGCCAGCAGTGCACAGGGTGGGAGTGAAAAACTGTTTTTT
TRBV27,once,TRBD1,TRBJ2-7,CASSFGTGSYEQYF,TGTGCCAGCAGTTTTGGGACAGGGTCCTACGAGCAGTACTTC
TRBV4-1,-,TRBD1,TRBJ2-4,CASRTQGIAKNIQYF,TGCGCCAGCAGGACACAGGGGATAGCCAAAAACATTCAGTACTTC
TRBV6-5,-,-,TRBJ1-1,CASQTGGMNTEAFF,TGTGCCAGCCAGACCGGGGGGATGAACACTGAAGCTTTCTTT
TRBV29-1,few,-,TRBJ2-7,CSVSDPPIYEQYF,TGCAGCGTTTCAGACCCGCCGATATACGAGCAGTACTTC
TRBV18,-,-,TRBJ1-2,CASSPLLAIGSANYGYTF,TGTGCCAGCTCACCACTTCTCGCCATCGGCTCTGCTAACTATGGCTACACCTTC
TRBV18,-,TRBD2,TRBJ2-7,CASSPAGTSGYEQYF,TGTGCCAGCTCACCAGCGGGGACTAGCGGATACGAGCAGTACTTC
TRBV6-4,-,-,TRBJ1-5,CASSDGRDQPQHF,TGTGCCAGCAGTGACGGGCGAGATCAGCCCCAGCATTTT
TRBV13,-,-,TRBJ1-1,CASSFDGRNTEAFF,TGTGCCAGCAGCTTCGACGGGAGGAACACTGAAGCTTTCTTT
TRBV6-6,-,-,TRBJ2-6,CASRGPQSSGANVLTF,TGTGCCAGCAGAGGGCCACAGTCCTCTGGGGCCAACGTCCTGACTTTC
TRBV28,once,-,TRBJ1-1,CASSYRRAGTEAFF,TGTGCCAGCAGTTACCGGCGGGCGGGGACTGAAGCTTTCTTT
TRBV7-9,-,-,TRBJ2-2,CASSRGGTGELFF,TGTGCCAGCAGTAGAGGAGGGACCGGGGAGCTGTTTTTT
TRBV7-9,-,-,TRBJ2-6,CASSHVVPGANVLTF,TGTGCCAGCAGTCACGTGGTTCCTGGGGCCAACGTCCTGACTTTC